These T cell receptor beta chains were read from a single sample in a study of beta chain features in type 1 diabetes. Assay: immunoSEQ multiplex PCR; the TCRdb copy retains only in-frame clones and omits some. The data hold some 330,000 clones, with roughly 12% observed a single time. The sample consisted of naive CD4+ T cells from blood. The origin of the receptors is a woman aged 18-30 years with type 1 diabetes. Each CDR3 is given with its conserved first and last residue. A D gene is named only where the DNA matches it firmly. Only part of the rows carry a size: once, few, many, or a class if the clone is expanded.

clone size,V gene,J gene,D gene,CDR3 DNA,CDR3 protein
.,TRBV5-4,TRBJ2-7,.,TGTGCCAGCAGCTTGGAAGCGCGGGGACCGGGGGAGCAGTACTTC,CASSLEARGPGEQYF
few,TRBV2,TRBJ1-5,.,TGTGCCAGCGGGTTGGCCGGGGGGCAGCCCCAGCATTTT,CASGLAGGQPQHF
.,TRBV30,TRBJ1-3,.,TGTGCCTGGAGTTCTTCTAGCCCTGGAAACACCATATATTTT,CAWSSSSPGNTIYF
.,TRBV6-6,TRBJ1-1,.,TGTGCCAGCAGCCTAATACTGAACACTGAAGCTTTCTTT,CASSLILNTEAFF
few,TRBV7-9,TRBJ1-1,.,TGTGCCAGCACCTCTCAAGGAACAGGGCCCACTGAAGCTTTCTTT,CASTSQGTGPTEAFF
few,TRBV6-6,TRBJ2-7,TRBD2,TGTGCCAGCAGTAGTAATAGCGGGGCTCCCTACGAGCAGTACTTC,CASSSNSGAPYEQYF
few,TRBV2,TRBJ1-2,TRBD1,TGTGCCAGCAGTGGACAGGGGACTGGCTACACCTTC,CASSGQGTGYTF
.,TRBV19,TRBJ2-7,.,TGTGCCAGTAGTATAATGCTGATGAGCTCCTACGAGCAGTACTTC,CASSIMLMSSYEQYF
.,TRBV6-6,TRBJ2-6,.,TGTGCCAGCAGTTCGGTTCGTGAGACTGGGGCCAACGTCCTGACTTTC,CASSSVRETGANVLTF
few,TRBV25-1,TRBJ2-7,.,TGTGCCAGCAGTGATTGGCGTCGGGAGGAGCAGTACTTC,CASSDWRREEQYF
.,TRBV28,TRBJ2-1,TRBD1,TGTGCCAGCAGCTCTCACCCGGGACAGGGGATGAATGAGCAGTTCTTC,CASSSHPGQGMNEQFF
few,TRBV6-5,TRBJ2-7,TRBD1,TGTGCCAGCCGAGAGACAGGGGGTAATGTGCAGTACTTC,CASRETGGNVQYF
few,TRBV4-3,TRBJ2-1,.,TGCGCCAGCAGCCAAGTGGTGGCGGGTGATGCCTACAATGAGCAGTTCTTC,CASSQVVAGDAYNEQFF
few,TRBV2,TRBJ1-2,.,TGTGCCAGCAGTGAAGCAAGATCAGGGTTGGGCTACACCTTC,CASSEARSGLGYTF
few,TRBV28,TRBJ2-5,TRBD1,TGTGCCAGCAGTTCGGCCGGGACAGGGAAAGAGACCCAGTACTTC,CASSSAGTGKETQYF
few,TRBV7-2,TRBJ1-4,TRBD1,TGTGCCAGCAGCTTAGGACAGGGTAGGGAAAAACTGTTTTTT,CASSLGQGREKLFF
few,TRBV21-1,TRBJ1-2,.,TGTGCCAGCAGCAAACATCGGGGGATAGGGGGCTACACCTTC,CASSKHRGIGGYTF
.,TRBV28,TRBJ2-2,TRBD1,TGTGCCAGTTGCCGCGGGACAGGGTTCACCGGGGAGCTGTTTTTT,CASCRGTGFTGELFF
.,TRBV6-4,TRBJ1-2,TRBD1,TGTGCCAGCAGTGAAGGTTTCGGGACAGACTATGGCTACACCTTC,CASSEGFGTDYGYTF
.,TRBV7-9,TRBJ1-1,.,TGTGCCAGCAGCTTAGAGGGCGGGACGGAAGAAGCTTTCTTT,CASSLEGGTEEAFF
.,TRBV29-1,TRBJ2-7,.,TGCAGCGTTGGGACTGTCTACGAGCAGTACTTC,CSVGTVYEQYF
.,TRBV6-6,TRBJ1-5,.,TGTGCCAGCAGCCGGCAGAGGGATCCGCCCCAGCATTTT,CASSRQRDPPQHF
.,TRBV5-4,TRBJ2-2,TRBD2,TGTGCCAGCAGCTTCGGACTAGCGGGAGGGCTGAGGACCGGGGAGCTGTTTTTT,CASSFGLAGGLRTGELFF
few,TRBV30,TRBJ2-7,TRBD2,TGTGCCTGGAGTCCGACTAGCGGGAGTTTTCACGAGCAGTACTTC,CAWSPTSGSFHEQYF
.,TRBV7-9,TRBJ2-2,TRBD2,TGTGCCATTCCCCCGGGACTAGCGGGAGAGGTCGGGGAGCTGTTTTTT,CAIPPGLAGEVGELFF
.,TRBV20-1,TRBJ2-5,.,TGCAGTGCTACCAGGCCGGAGACCCAGTACTTC,CSATRPETQYF
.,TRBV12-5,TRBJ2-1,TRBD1,TGTGCTAGTGGTTTGGCCACGGGACAGAGTAACAATGAGCAGTTCTTC,CASGLATGQSNNEQFF
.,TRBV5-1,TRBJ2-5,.,TGCGCCAGCAGCCAAGGACCGCGGGACCAAGAGACCCAGTACTTC,CASSQGPRDQETQYF
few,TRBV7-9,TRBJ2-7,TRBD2,TGTGCCAGCAGCTTAGAGGGCGGGAGAGGGGCCTACGAGCAGTACTTC,CASSLEGGRGAYEQYF
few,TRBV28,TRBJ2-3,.,TGTGCCAGCAGTTTATGGCAGCGGGCTGCAGATACGCAGTATTTT,CASSLWQRAADTQYF
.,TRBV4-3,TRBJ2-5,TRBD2,TGCGCCAGCAGCCAAGAGCCGGCTAGCGGGGGGGCAGAGACCCAGTACTTC,CASSQEPASGGAETQYF
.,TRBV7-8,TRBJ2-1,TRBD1,TGTGCCAGCAGCTTTAGGGGACAGGGGGCCTATGAGCAGTTCTTC,CASSFRGQGAYEQFF
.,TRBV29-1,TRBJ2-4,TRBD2,TGCAGCGTTGCCGCCGCGGGTACTAGCGGGAGGGCCCGGGCCAAAAACATTCAGTACTTC,CSVAAAGTSGRARAKNIQYF
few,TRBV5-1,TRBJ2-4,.,TGCGCCAGCAGCTTGGCCGGAGGGGACCACAACATCGGCATTCAGTACTTC,CASSLAGGDHNIGIQYF
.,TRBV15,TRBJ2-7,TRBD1,TGTGCCACCAGCAGAGCCGGGACAGGGAAGGGTCGATACGAGCAGTACTTC,CATSRAGTGKGRYEQYF
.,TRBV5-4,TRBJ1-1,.,TGTGCCAGCAGTGTGGACGGGGATTTGGGGACTGAAGCTTTCTTT,CASSVDGDLGTEAFF
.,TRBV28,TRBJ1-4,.,TGTGCCAGCTCGGGTCAGCGAGAAAAACTGTTTTTT,CASSGQREKLFF
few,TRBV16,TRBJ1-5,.,TGTGCCAGCAGCCAATCAGGAGTTGGTCAGCCCCAGCATTTT,CASSQSGVGQPQHF
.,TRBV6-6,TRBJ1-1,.,TGTGCCAGCAGTCCCCCCGGTCGGTCTGAAGCTTTCTTT,CASSPPGRSEAFF
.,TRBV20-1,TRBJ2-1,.,TGCAGTGCTGGGAGGGAGCAGTTCTTC,CSAGREQFF
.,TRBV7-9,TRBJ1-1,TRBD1,TGTGCCAGCAGCCCAATGGACAGGGAAGCTTTCTTT,CASSPMDREAFF
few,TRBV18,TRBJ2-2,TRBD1,TGTGCCAGCTCACCATTCGCTGGGACAGGGGAGACCGGGGAGCTGTTTTTT,CASSPFAGTGETGELFF
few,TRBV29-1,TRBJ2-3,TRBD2,TGCAGCGCCCAGACCGGGACTAGGGGCACAGATACGCAGTATTTT,CSAQTGTRGTDTQYF
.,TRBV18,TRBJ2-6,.,TGTGCCAGCTCACTCAACTCTGGGGCCAACGTCCTGACTTTC,CASSLNSGANVLTF